This entry lists 10 T cell receptor beta chains sequenced from one sample in a study of blood T cell repertoires in COVID-19. Assay: immunoSEQ multiplex PCR; the TCRdb copy retains only in-frame clones and omits some. The sample has fewer than 60,000 clones; approximately 95% are singletons. What was sequenced was peripheral blood. These receptors all stem from a man in his sixties with COVID-19, enrolled during active disease.

The V and J genes are TRBV18 and TRBJ1-5; 7 bases agree with TRBD1. Looked up from germline, CDR1 is KGHSH and CDR2 is LQKENI. V was clipped by 1 base and J by 2 bases; unmatched bases: 2. The CDR3 sequence is 15 residues long. CDR3 nucleotide sequence: TGTGCCAGCTCACCACGACAGGGAGGCAATCAGCCCCAGCATTTT. Translating gives CASSPRQGGNQPQHF.

This chain connects TRBV5-1 to TRBJ1-6; D may be TRBD1 (5 bases). Germline V CDR1 and CDR2: SGHRS, YFSETQ. The V gene lost 0 bases and the J gene lost 11 bases, with 12 bases spanning the gap. The CDR3 loop spans 14 amino acids. The CDR3 region is CASSLEGSGAPLHF. The CDR3 coding sequence is TGCGCCAGCAGCTTGGAAGGGTCGGGGGCACCCCTCCACTTT. The full variable domain, in which reference TRBV5-1 and TRBJ1-6 provide the parts outside the CDR3, is KAGVTQTPRYLIKTRGQQVTLSCSPISGHRSVSWYQQTPGQGLQFLFEYFSETQRNKGNFPGRFSGRQFSNSRSEMNVSTLELGDSALYLCASSLEGSGAPLHFGNGTRLTVT.

The chain employs TRBV9 and TRBJ1-2; 8 nucleotides line up with TRBD1. Germline V lookup: CDR1 SGDLS, CDR2 YYNGEE. V was pared by 0 bases and J by 2 bases, with 6 bases of the junction left unmatched. The CDR3 totals 16 residues. CDR3 in amino acids: CASSVGGGQGNYGYTF. CDR3 nucleotide sequence: TGTGCCAGCAGCGTAGGCGGAGGACAGGGAAACTATGGCTACACCTTC.

This clone was observed once. In nucleotides, the CDR3 is TGTGCCAGCAGCACGAGGACAGGGCCAGCGTTCTTC. Its protein is CASSTRTGPAFF. V is TRBV7-9 and J is TRBJ2-1, with 8 bases lining up with TRBD1. Trimming at V came to 5 bases and at J to 15 bases, leaving 9 bases not matched to a gene. Germline loops: CDR1 SEHNR, CDR2 FQNEAQ (reference sequence). The CDR3 has 12 residues. The entire variable domain, with the rest obtained from reference TRBV7-9 and TRBJ2-1, is as follows: DTGVSQNPRHKITKRGQNVTFRCDPISEHNRLYWYRQTLGQGPEFLTYFQNEAQLEKSRLLSDRFSAERPKGSFSTLEIQRTEQGDSAMYLCASSTRTGPAFFGPGTRLTVL.

A single count supports this clone. The chain uses TRBV4-3 and TRBJ2-7; no reliable D call. From germline, CDR1 is LGHNA and CDR2 YSLEER. This CDR3 spans 14 amino acids. Trimming cost V 0 bases and J 0 bases, with 6 bases left between them. The CDR3 reads CASSQDAGSYEQYF. DNA for the CDR3: TGCGCCAGCAGCCAAGATGCCGGCTCCTACGAGCAGTACTTC.

J is TRBJ2-1 and V is TRBV3-1 (or the pseudogene TRBV3-2), with 11 bases that match TRBD2. This CDR3 is 15 amino acids long. V shed 4 bases, J shed 4 bases, and the junction held 3 bases outside the gene matches. Germline V gene sequence: CDR1 LGHDT, CDR2 YNNKEL (reference sequence). The DNA for the CDR3 is TGTGCCAGCAGCCTTGGGACTAGCGGTTACAATGAGCAGTTCTTC. Amino acid sequence: CASSLGTSGYNEQFF.

This clone was detected once. The rearrangement joins TRBV7-2 to TRBJ1-5; D perhaps matches TRBD1 (6 bases). The V end lost 5 bases, the J end lost 7 bases, and 12 bases lay between the germline ends. CDR3 length equals 13 residues. In germline, CDR1 is SGHTA, CDR2 FQGNSA. CDR3 amino acids: CASSPDRRQPQHF. As DNA, the CDR3 is TGTGCCAGCAGCCCTGACAGGCGACAGCCCCAGCATTTT.

In this sample, this clone turned up once. The rearrangement links TRBV15 to TRBJ1-5; 7 nucleotides agree with TRBD1. There are 14 residues in the CDR3. J gave up 4 bases and V 3 bases, and 3 bases lay outside the gene matches. Per germline, CDR1 LNHNV and CDR2 YYDKDF (reference sequence). The CDR3 region has the DNA TGTGCCACCAGCAGTGACAGGGTAAATCAGCCCCAGCATTTT. Translating it yields CATSSDRVNQPQHF.

This chain links TRBV7-9 with TRBJ2-7; TRBD1 might be the D (6 bases). CDR3 length: 14 residues. The V gene's germline CDR1 is SEHNR and CDR2 FQNEAQ (reference sequence). V was clipped by 1 base and J by 2 bases, with 9 bases between them. The CDR3 nucleotides are TGTGCCAGCAGCTTAGGACAGGCTCCCTACGAGCAGTACTTC. It is translated as CASSLGQAPYEQYF.

This rearrangement joins TRBV28 to TRBJ1-2; possibly TRBD1 for D (5 bases). This CDR3 region has 12 residues. The V gene lost 2 bases and the J gene lost 5 bases, with 6 bases spanning the gap. The germline V gene has CDR1 MDHEN and CDR2 SYDVKM. CDR3 amino acids: CASSLGHYGYTF. Written as DNA, the CDR3 is TGTGCCAGCAGTTTAGGACATTATGGCTACACCTTC.